The clone carrying this T cell receptor (beta chain) was seen many times. This record comes from a study of early T cells in non-severe SARS-CoV-2 infection. Study-level information: Chains stayed unpaired after sequencing of bulk RNA from unsorted whole blood.

The CDR3 totals 15 residues. The V gene lost 1 base and the J gene lost 4 bases, with 11 bases spanning the gap. CDR1 is SGHTA, CDR2 FQGNSA, per germline. TCRdb reanalysed the 5' RACE reads using MiXCR and keeps one entry per CDR3 protein. The sample includes tens of thousands of distinct CDR3 sequences, 5.8% of them seen just once. The clonotype originates from an adult who was a healthcare worker with PCR-confirmed SARS-CoV-2 infection or an uninfected control (not recorded which). The sequenced sample consisted of whole blood. The chain links TRBV7-2 to TRBJ1-3; D might be TRBD1 (5 bases). CDR3 coding DNA: TGTGCCAGCAGCTTAGTCGGGGGGAGCGGAAACACCATATATTTT. Translation gives CASSLVGGSGNTIYF.